This T cell receptor (beta chain) was recorded in a study of neurological immune-mediated disorders (dated by TCRdb to the late 2010s). The study in broad terms: Peripheral blood TCR-beta repertoires from patients with HTLV-I-associated myelopathy (HAM/TSP), patients with multiple sclerosis, and healthy controls were compared in the study using UMI-based sequencing. Longitudinal samples, technical triplicates and paired sorted CD4+ and CD8+ T-cell subsets, alongside PBMC samples, were included among the approximately 110 TCR-beta libraries. Longitudinal HAM/TSP donors and healthy donors each had 3 time-points at intervals of about 3-45 months. Of the roughly 70 subjects in the cohort, about 15 were HAM/TSP patients, 34 were multiple sclerosis patients, and around 20 were healthy controls. General findings and caveats noted by the study authors: Across subjects, expanded clones never shared an identical CDR3 amino acid sequence, which suggests that the TCR-beta repertoires in every group were private. TCR clonal expansion was highest in HAM/TSP patients and lowest in MS patients, with MS patients falling below even healthy controls.

This clonotype was recorded at least ten times. Its antigen is not yet known. No clone much larger than this one lies a single base away; base qualities are absent. In light of the paper, this sample's time point label describes: longitudinal time-point 2. For unsorted PBMC libraries, 2 million PBMCs were used after storage in RNAlater at -80 degrees C until RNA extraction. Peripheral blood was subjected to Ficoll-Hypaque density gradient centrifugation to isolate PBMCs, which were then cryopreserved in liquid nitrogen. CDR1 SGHDT and CDR2 YYEEEE were looked up in the germline V gene. Including cysteine and phenylalanine, the CDR3 has 16 amino acids. Only CDR3 DNA is held: 48 bases, read in frame from base 1. V is cut by 7 bases and J by 1 base, and the space between the germline ends is 20 bases. To synthesize cDNA, template-switch 5'RACE was performed with a primer carrying a 10-nucleotide random unique molecular identifier so that each TCR transcript was tagged. Each sequencing run produced over 160 million TCR-beta sequences covering 15-18 subjects. The RNeasy kit was used for extraction of total RNA. The KAPA Real-time Library Amplification kit was used to amplify TCR-beta VDJ regions with primers for the TCR constant region and the 5'RACE anchor. Sample indexes and Illumina adaptors were added in a first PCR, after which library yield was increased in a second PCR. After purification with Ampure beads, the TCR product of roughly 650 bp was size-selected on a 2% E-gel SizeSelection system. Before pooling, library quality was assessed on a Bioanalyzer, concentration was determined with Qubit, and library quantification was performed with the Kapa Library Quantification kit. Paired-end 2 x 150 bp sequencing of the libraries was performed on an Illumina HiSeq 2500. To increase sequence diversity, roughly 24-32% phiX was spiked into each library pool. On the authors' methods: The UMI-based MiGEC pipeline processed quality-filtered reads and removed over 85% of raw TCR sequences during error correction. IMGT germline references were used for aligning VDJ genes, and each clonotype was defined as a unique CDR3 amino acid sequence together with its V-J genes. Clonal expansion, Shannon diversity and CDR3 relatedness were evaluated with VDJtools (CalcPairwiseDistances, ClusterSamples), while phylogenetic trees were built in CLCbio workbench. Expanded clones were defined as having at least 8 unique UMIs, based on coefficient-of-variation modelling across technical triplicates. In TCRdb, the public reads were trimmed at Q25 with fastp and aligned with MiXCR, with productive beta chains retained. Here each entry gathers all rows of one CDR3 protein and keeps the most common genes and DNA. TCRdb's processing, not the authors', yielded these V and J calls. The sample data list approximately 89,000 distinct CDR3 sequences, and 13% of these were observed just once. The top ten clonotypes cover roughly 5% of the sample.

Material for sequencing was PBMCs. The receptor's source is a female donor with HTLV-1-associated myelopathy (HAM/TSP). This chain joins TRBV5-6 to TRBJ1-2, with no reliable assignment of the D segment. The DNA sequence reads TGTGCCAGCGATACACTGCACACACCTTATAACTATGGCTACACCTTC. Its protein is CASDTLHTPYNYGYTF. The entire variable domain, with the stretches around the CDR3 drawn from the reference TRBV5-6 and TRBJ1-2 proteins, is DAGVTQSPTHLIKTRGQQVTLRCSPKSGHDTVSWYQQALGQGPQFIFQYYEEEERQRGNFPDRFSGHQFPNYSSELNVNALLLGDSALYLCASDTLHTPYNYGYTFGSGTRLTVV.